Below, one T cell receptor (beta chain) is given with its context. The antigen is unknown. CDR3 size: 15 residues. V lost 3 bases and J lost 2, with 12 bases in between. The authors prepared the TCRbeta library with unique molecular identifiers. TCRdb re-called the PCR reads through MiXCR, storing one row per CDR3 protein. The table records about 980,000 distinct CDR3 sequences, roughly 31% of them present only once. This entry comes from a study of T-cell reconstitution after alpha-beta-depleted transplantation in children. Points from the study as a whole: Diversity of TCRbeta at day 60 was high in some patients, arising from surviving recipient T cells and thymic progenitors. By about two months after transplant, alpha-beta T cells reportedly arose from several hundred graft clones that had expanded. It was newly produced T cells that mostly accounted for T-cell counts and diversity one year after transplant.

The chain recombines TRBV12-3 or TRBV12-4 with TRBJ2-3; maybe TRBD1 (6 bases). The origin of this receptor is a boy under three years old who had a stem cell transplant for SCID, so the T cells may come from the graft donor. The sample consisted of PBMCs, mostly from graft donor cells, taken 360 days after TCRalphabeta/CD19-depleted stem cell transplant. The CDR3 DNA is TGTGCCAGCAGTTTTAGGGGGACCGACACAGATACGCAGTATTTT. Translating gives CASSFRGTDTDTQYF.